This T cell receptor beta chain was obtained from a study of blood T cell repertoires in COVID-19. Study at large: COVID-19 samples, acute and convalescent, were from the United States, Italy and Spain. T cells, B-cell-depleted T cells, or PBMCs provided the cDNA or gDNA that served as material.

Original processing methods: Amplified reference gene primers provided the basis for estimating nucleated cell counts. TCRdb's copy holds only in-frame clones and misses some; the assay was immunoSEQ multiplex PCR. V and J calls and clone size are given by that table; D and trimming were obtained from the DNA. The sample consists of roughly 39,000 clones, about 94% of them appearing once. CDR1 and CDR2 (germline): SGHNT, YYREEE (reference sequence). Germline trimming cut 5 bases from V and 2 bases from J; bases unmatched to any gene: 6. The CDR3 covers 15 residues. The receptor was isolated from a human donor with active COVID-19. The donor label of this sample is uncertain. The sequencing input was peripheral blood. The genes are TRBV5-4 and TRBJ2-1, with 8 nucleotides matching TRBD2. This CDR3 is CASSRGGTTYNEQFF. The CDR3 DNA is TGTGCCAGCAGTCGGGGGGGGACCACCTACAATGAGCAGTTCTTC.